This TCR beta chain was recorded in a study of CD8 T cells in ankylosing spondylitis. Via MiXCR, TCRdb re-called the 5' RACE reads, giving one row per CDR3 protein. The sample includes a few hundred thousand distinct CDR3 sequences, 15% to 20% of them seen just once. Overall study findings and caveats: Within matched ankylosing spondylitis synovial fluid, disease-linked clones were reportedly significantly enriched.

This clonotype was picked up a small number of times. The antigen remains unidentified. The origin of this receptor is a male donor with ankylosing spondylitis or in good health (not recorded which). Material: blood, either unsorted or a sorted T cell fraction (not recorded which).

CDR3 nucleotide sequence: TGCAGCGTTGTAAAGACTAGCGGGCCGTACGAGCAGTACTTC. Protein product: CSVVKTSGPYEQYF. V gene TRBV29-1 combines with J gene TRBJ2-7, with TRBD2 matching 10 bases. The V segment lost 4 bases and the J segment 4 bases; nucleotides outside the gene matches: 7. Germline CDR1 SQVTM, CDR2 ANQGSEA. CDR3 size: 14 residues.